The source of this TCR beta chain is a study of response to subunit inactivated influenza vaccine. This clonotype was detected many times. The CDR3 covers 17 residues. V lost 1 base and J lost 1; bases outside the gene matches: 2. The germline V gene has CDR1 SGHTA and CDR2 FQGNSA. Using its own MiXCR run on the RT-PCR reads, TCRdb lists one record per CDR3 protein. The sample lists 400,000 to 550,000 distinct CDR3 sequences, about 25% occurring once. This clonotype originated in a man aged 50-59 years who received an inactivated influenza vaccine. V gene TRBV7-2 combines with J gene TRBJ2-6; 9 nucleotides line up with TRBD1. The sample in question was CD4+ T cells sorted from PBMCs, obtained around 5 days after vaccination. CDR3 coding DNA: TGTGCCAGCAGCTTAGAGGGACAGGGTTCTGGGGCCAACGTCCTGACTTTC. Its protein is CASSLEGQGSGANVLTF.